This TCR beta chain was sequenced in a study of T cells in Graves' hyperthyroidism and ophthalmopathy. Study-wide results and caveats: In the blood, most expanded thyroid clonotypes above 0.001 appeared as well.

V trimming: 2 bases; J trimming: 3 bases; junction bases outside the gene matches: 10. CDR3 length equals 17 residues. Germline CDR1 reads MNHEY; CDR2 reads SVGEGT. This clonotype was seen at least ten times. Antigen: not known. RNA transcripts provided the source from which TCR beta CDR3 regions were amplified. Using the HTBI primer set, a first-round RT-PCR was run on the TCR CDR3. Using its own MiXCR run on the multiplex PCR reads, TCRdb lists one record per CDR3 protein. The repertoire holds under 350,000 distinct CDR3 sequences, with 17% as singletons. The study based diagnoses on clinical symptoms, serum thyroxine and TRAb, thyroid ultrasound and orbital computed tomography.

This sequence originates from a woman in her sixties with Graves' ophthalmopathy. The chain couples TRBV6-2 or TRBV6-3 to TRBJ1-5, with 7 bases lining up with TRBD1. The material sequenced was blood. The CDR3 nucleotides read TGTGCCAGCAGTTACCGAAGACTACAGGGGATCAATCAGCCCCAGCATTTT. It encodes CASSYRRLQGINQPQHF.